The 27 T cell receptor beta chains given below trace back to one sample, sequenced in a study of T cell changes during pregnancy in multiple sclerosis (dated by TCRdb to about 2019). Library preparation was by the immunoSEQ multiplex PCR assay. TCRdb limited this immuneACCESS table to in-frame rearrangements with V and J called. A share of clones is missing; checked studies link under half to unresolved V genes, and the rest is unexplained. This sample comprises approximately 83,000 clones, about 94% of them detected only once. 2% to 2.5% of the sample is held by the ten biggest clonotypes. The source material was peripheral blood, sampled in the third trimester of pregnancy. These receptors came from a female donor with multiple sclerosis, enrolled in a pregnancy study.

This clone has more than one count but fewer than ten. The rearrangement links TRBV18 to TRBJ2-3; D unclear. Between the trimmed V and J ends, which lost 5 bases and 6 bases, there was a span of 9 bases. This CDR3 has 12 residues. Germline values: CDR1 KGHSH, CDR2 LQKENI. The CDR3 spells CASSYLPDTQYF. CDR3 coding DNA: TGTGCCAGCTCATATCTTCCGGATACGCAGTATTTT.

The chain has TRBV6-5 and TRBJ2-5; 7 nucleotides agree with TRBD1. Trimming cost V 3 bases and J 11 bases; bases outside gene matches: 12. The CDR3 length is 14 residues. Germline values: CDR1 MNHEY, CDR2 SVGAGI. CDR3 sequence reads: CASSYGQAFGEQYF. CDR3 in DNA: TGTGCCAGCAGTTATGGACAGGCTTTTGGGGAGCAGTACTTC.

The rearrangement uses TRBV30 and TRBJ1-1, with D uncertain. CDR1 and CDR2 from the germline V gene are GTSNPN and SVGIG (reference sequence). The CDR3 spans 12 residues. Trimming shortened V by 4 bases and J by 1 base, and 7 bases separated the two germline ends. CDR3 protein: CAWKSGNTEAFF. In DNA form, the CDR3 reads TGTGCCTGGAAATCCGGGAACACTGAAGCTTTCTTT.

This sequence joins TRBV7-9 and TRBJ2-7, with no clear D. Germline CDR1 and CDR2: SEHNR and FQNEAQ (reference sequence). V lost 2 bases and J 3 bases, leaving 5 bases between the germline ends. The CDR3 is 12 residues long. DNA for the CDR3: TGTGCCAGCAGCTTATATCTCTACGAGCAGTACTTC. Protein: CASSLYLYEQYF.

V and J are TRBV5-4 and TRBJ1-2; D is undetermined. CDR1 is SGHNT and CDR2 is YYREEE in the germline V gene (reference sequence). The CDR3 extends over 13 amino acids. The V and J ends lost 1 base and 7 bases respectively, with 11 bases between them. CDR3 protein: CASSLTAVPGYTF. Here the CDR3 DNA reads TGTGCCAGCAGCTTGACAGCCGTCCCTGGCTACACCTTC. Drawing the rest from reference TRBV5-4 and TRBJ1-2, the complete variable domain is ETGVTQSPTHLIKTRGQQVTLRCSSQSGHNTVSWYQQALGQGPQFIFQYYREEENGRGNFPPRFSGLQFPNYSSELNVNALELDDSALYLCASSLTAVPGYTFGSGTRLTVV.

J is TRBJ1-5 and V is TRBV5-1; 7 positions match TRBD1. Germline V lookup: CDR1 SGHRS, CDR2 YFSETQ. This CDR3 region has 16 residues. The ends lost 0 bases at V and 7 bases at J; junction bases unmatched: 10. CDR3 sequence reads: CASSLAVTGQRQPQHF. CDR3 coding DNA: TGCGCCAGCAGCTTGGCCGTGACAGGGCAACGACAGCCCCAGCATTTT.

The genes are TRBV29-1 and TRBJ2-6, with D tentatively TRBD1 (5 bases). The germline gives CDR1 SQVTM, CDR2 ANQGSEA. Deletions cut 4 bases from V and 2 bases from J, with 6 bases between. The CDR3 contains 13 residues. In nucleotides, the CDR3 is TGCAGCGTTGGACAGCCTGGGGCCAACGTCCTGACTTTC. Its translation is CSVGQPGANVLTF.

In its sample, this clone was seen once. The junction departs from germline at one end; a sequencing error may be responsible. The chain recombines TRBV6-6 with TRBJ2-3, with TRBD2 matching 7 bases. The CDR3 extends over 13 amino acids. CDR1 and CDR2 from the germline V gene are MNHNY and SVGAGI (reference sequence). The CDR3 loop reads CATSGGVIDTQYF. The DNA for the CDR3 is TGTGCCACCAGTGGGGGGGTCATAGATACGCAGTATTTT.

This chain joins TRBV7-9 and TRBJ2-2; 15 bases agree with TRBD2. CDR3 size: 19 residues. Germline CDR1 is SEHNR and CDR2 is FQNEAQ (reference sequence). Trimming took 2 bases from V and 6 from J; bases not matched to a gene: 10. Here the CDR3 reads CASSLIGLAGGPVAGELFF. CDR3 coding DNA: TGTGCCAGCAGCTTAATCGGACTAGCGGGAGGGCCGGTCGCCGGGGAGCTGTTTTTT.

This chain uses TRBV28 with TRBJ1-3, with D possibly matching TRBD1 (6 bases). From germline, CDR1 is MDHEN and CDR2 SYDVKM. V was shortened by 2 bases and J by 8 bases, with 13 bases between the two germline ends. This CDR3 has 14 residues. For the CDR3, the DNA is TGTGCCAGCAGTTTACCAGGGGAGGGGGACACCATATATTTT. This gives the protein CASSLPGEGDTIYF. Full variable domain (missing parts from reference TRBV28 and TRBJ1-3): DVKVTQSSRYLVKRTGEKVFLECVQDMDHENMFWYRQDPGLGLRLIYFSYDVKMKEKGDIPEGYSVSREKKERFSLILESASTNQTSMYLCASSLPGEGDTIYFGEGSWLTVV.

The rearrangement joins TRBV28 to TRBJ2-7; the match to TRBD2 covers 7 bases. Trimming at V came to 3 bases and at J to 6 bases, leaving 5 bases not matched to a gene. The CDR3 totals 13 residues. Germline V CDR1 and CDR2: MDHEN, SYDVKM. The CDR3 spells CASSLGGFGEQYF. CDR3 DNA: TGTGCCAGCAGTTTGGGGGGGTTCGGCGAGCAGTACTTC.

V gene TRBV5-8 combines with J gene TRBJ1-3; 7 nucleotides match TRBD1. V lost 0 bases and J lost 4; bases outside the gene matches: 4. Germline V gene lookup returns CDR1 SGHTS and CDR2 YDEGEE. The CDR3 has 15 amino acids. The CDR3 sequence is CASSLGQGLGNTIYF. The CDR3 region has the DNA TGTGCCAGCAGCTTGGGACAGGGTCTAGGAAACACCATATATTTT. The complete variable domain, with remaining parts taken from reference TRBV5-8 and TRBJ1-3, reads EAGVTQSPTHLIKTRGQQATLRCSPISGHTSVYWYQQALGLGLQFLLWYDEGEERNRGNFPPRFSGRQFPNYSSELNVNALELEDSALYLCASSLGQGLGNTIYFGEGSWLTVV.

V gene TRBV2 combines with J gene TRBJ1-4; 8 bases map to TRBD1. The V and J ends lost 1 base and 7 bases, in that order; junction bases with no gene match: 14. Germline CDR1 is SNHLY and CDR2 is FYNNEI. This CDR3 is built from 18 residues. The CDR3 nucleotides are TGTGCCAGCAGTGAAGTATGGGCAGGGGGCGGAGTTGGTGAAAAACTGTTTTTT. It yields the protein CASSEVWAGGGVGEKLFF.

The gene calls are TRBV11-2 and TRBJ2-7, with a tentative D call TRBD1 (5 bases). Germline lookup yields CDR1 SGHAT and CDR2 FQNNGV. The CDR3 runs to 16 residues. The V gene lost 1 base and the J gene lost 1 base, with 14 bases spanning the gap. The CDR3 DNA follows: TGTGCCAGCAGCTTAGCTCTCGGACATTTGTCCTACGAGCAGTACTTC. Translated: CASSLALGHLSYEQYF.

The chain is built from TRBV6-1 and TRBJ2-1; a weak D match, TRBD2 (6 bases). Germline V gene lookup returns CDR1 MNHNS and CDR2 SASEGT. The CDR3 covers 16 residues. Deletions cut 2 bases from V and 3 bases from J, with 14 bases between. Written as DNA, the CDR3 is TGTGCCAGCAGTGAATATCAAGCGGGTCTCTACAATGAGCAGTTCTTC. Its protein is CASSEYQAGLYNEQFF.

This sequence joins TRBV9 and TRBJ1-1; D is undetermined. The CDR3 extends over 14 amino acids. Germline lookup yields CDR1 SGDLS and CDR2 YYNGEE. V shed 4 bases and J shed 4 bases, with 14 bases lying between them. The CDR3 DNA reads TGTGCCAGCAGCCCCCCTCGTGGTAGCACTGAAGCTTTCTTT. Encoded protein: CASSPPRGSTEAFF.

V usage is TRBV29-1 and J usage is TRBJ2-7, with a tentative D call TRBD2 (6 bases). The CDR3 spans 14 residues. V lost 3 bases and J lost 3, with 15 bases in between. The V gene's germline CDR1 is SQVTM and CDR2 ANQGSEA. This chain's CDR3 is CSVDFGTGDYEQYF. In nucleotides, the CDR3 is TGCAGCGTTGACTTTGGGACTGGTGACTACGAGCAGTACTTC.

The chain joins TRBV10-3 to TRBJ2-5; a weak D match, TRBD1 (6 bases). Per the germline V gene, CDR1 is ENHRY and CDR2 is SYGVKD. V gave up 2 bases and J gave up 5 bases, with 9 bases separating them. The CDR3 has 13 residues. CDR3 DNA: TGTGCCATCAGTGAGACAGGGATGGAGACCCAGTACTTC. Encoded protein: CAISETGMETQYF.

The V gene is TRBV7-9, the J gene TRBJ2-7, with no clear D. Deletions cut 6 bases from V and 13 bases from J, with 16 bases between. Per the germline V gene, CDR1 is SEHNR and CDR2 is FQNEAQ (reference sequence). CDR3 size: 11 residues. The CDR3 DNA is TGTGCCAGCAGACCGTTGGGTGAACTATACTTC. Translated, it gives CASRPLGELYF.

The J gene is TRBJ1-2, the V gene TRBV5-4, with D perhaps TRBD1 (5 bases). Germline CDR1 SGHNT, CDR2 YYREEE (reference sequence). The ends were cut back, 5 bases at V and 6 bases at J, with 20 bases in the middle. This CDR3 has 15 residues. DNA of the CDR3: TGTGCCAGCAGGACCCTACCCAGGGTATTGGATGGCTACACCTTC. It yields the protein CASRTLPRVLDGYTF.

The CDR3 spells CASISSGSSYNEQFF. CDR3 bases: TGTGCCAGCATCTCCAGCGGGAGCTCCTACAATGAGCAGTTCTTC. V gene TRBV27 combines with J gene TRBJ2-1; TRBD2 agrees at 8 bases. With 7 bases clipped from V and 0 bases from J, the junction kept 5 bases outside the gene matches. Germline loops: CDR1 MNHEY, CDR2 SMNVEV (reference sequence). There are 15 residues in the CDR3.

The DNA of the CDR3 is TGTGCCGTGACTAGCGGGAGCCATGAGCAGTTCTTC. It encodes CAVTSGSHEQFF. V is TRBV5-3 and J is TRBJ2-1; TRBD2 matches at 12 bases. TRBV5-3 is noted as an ORF with a role that remains uncertain. The CDR3 covers 12 residues. Germline trimming cut 10 bases from V and 8 bases from J; bases unmatched to any gene: 4.

This clone has a single count. The chain carries TRBV28 and TRBJ2-1, with D perhaps TRBD2 (6 bases). V was trimmed by 8 bases and J by 9 bases, leaving 20 bases between them. Per germline, CDR1 MDHEN and CDR2 SYDVKM. The CDR3 length is 14 residues. In DNA form, the CDR3 reads TGTGCCAGCTGGGGGACTCCCCTCGGAGGTGAGCAGTTCTTC. Amino acid sequence: CASWGTPLGGEQFF.

The chain uses TRBV29-1 and TRBJ2-7, with TRBD1 matching over 8 bases. The CDR3 consists of 11 residues. V lost 8 bases and J lost 5; bases outside the gene matches: 5. Per germline, CDR1 SQVTM and CDR2 ANQGSEA. CDR3 sequence reads: CSIEDRDEQYF. The DNA for the CDR3 is TGCAGCATCGAGGACAGGGACGAGCAGTACTTC.

This chain uses TRBV27 with TRBJ1-4, with a possible D match to TRBD1 (5 bases). The germline CDR1 and CDR2 sequences are MNHEY and SMNVEV (reference sequence). Trimming shortened V by 2 bases and J by 5 bases, and 9 bases separated the two germline ends. This CDR3 is built from 14 residues. CDR3 loop: CASSLAGGNEKLFF. The CDR3 nucleotides are TGTGCCAGCAGTTTAGCCGGGGGAAATGAAAAACTGTTTTTT.

This clone was seen a single time. This chain links TRBV5-4 with TRBJ2-1; TRBD2 agrees at 11 bases. Germline-derived CDR1 and CDR2 are SGHNT and YYREEE (reference sequence). Trimming cost V 5 bases and J 12 bases; bases outside gene matches: 22. CDR3 size: 18 residues. The CDR3 here is CASSPGTLGLAEAGGQFF. CDR3 nucleotide sequence: TGTGCCAGCAGTCCCGGGACACTGGGACTAGCGGAGGCGGGTGGGCAGTTCTTC.

The V call is TRBV5-1, the J call TRBJ2-5, with 13 bases lining up with TRBD2. The CDR3 length is 18 residues. J gave up 5 bases and V 5 bases, and 15 bases lay outside the gene matches. Germline values: CDR1 SGHRS, CDR2 YFSETQ. Here the CDR3 DNA reads TGCGCCAGCAGAATTCGACCGGGACTAGCGGGATTTGTTGAGACCCAGTACTTC. This sequence encodes CASRIRPGLAGFVETQYF. Supplemented by reference TRBV5-1 and TRBJ2-5, the full variable domain reads KAGVTQTPRYLIKTRGQQVTLSCSPISGHRSVSWYQQTPGQGLQFLFEYFSETQRNKGNFPGRFSGRQFSNSRSEMNVSTLELGDSALYLCASRIRPGLAGFVETQYFGPGTRLLVL.